This paragraph reports one T cell receptor (beta chain). As yet, its antigen is unknown. Only in-frame clones appear in the TCRdb table, and some are missing; sequencing was by immunoSEQ multiplex PCR. The data show fewer than 200,000 clones, 70% to 90% seen once. The source of the sample is a study of T cell responses to AZD1222 COVID-19 vaccine. The study, taken as a whole, reports: Spike was spanned by vaccine-associated CD4 TCRs, with dominance at 160-218 and 743-854. The donor cohort was predominantly white British with a female majority, and clonal diversity may have been underestimated. With two AZD1222 doses given, Spike-specific TCR breadth and depth both rose.

J lost 6 bases, V lost 3 bases, and 10 bases had no gene match. From germline, CDR1 is SGHAT and CDR2 FQNNGV. The CDR3 spans 16 residues. The rearrangement uses TRBV11-2 and TRBJ2-2; TRBD1 agrees at 7 bases. The receptor comes from an adult who received the AZD1222 COVID-19 vaccine. Sequenced material: peripheral blood, taken 28 days after the second AZD1222 dose. In DNA form, the CDR3 reads TGTGCCAGCAGCTTCCTAACAGGGGCGGGTCCCGGGGAGCTGTTTTTT. Its protein is CASSFLTGAGPGELFF. Complete variable domain (other parts from reference TRBV11-2 and TRBJ2-2): EAGVAQSPRYKIIEKRQSVAFWCNPISGHATLYWYQQILGQGPKLLIQFQNNGVVDDSQLPKDRFSAERLKGVDSTLKIQPAKLEDSAVYLCASSFLTGAGPGELFFGEGSRLTVL.